This TCR beta chain was captured by sequencing in a study of early T cells in non-severe SARS-CoV-2 infection. About the research overall: Sequenced bulk RNA came from whole blood that was unsorted, and chains were unpaired. General study results and limits: Anti-spike CD8 responses were favored in VDJdb matching, and private and CD4 specificities were missed.

The CDR3 totals 18 residues. J was trimmed by 4 bases and V by 3 bases; bases with no gene match: 18. From germline, CDR1 is DFQATT and CDR2 SNEGSKA (reference sequence). MiXCR, applied by TCRdb to the 5' RACE reads, yields one record per CDR3 protein. The data contain about 60,000 distinct CDR3 sequences, around 5.6% of them seen just once; the ten biggest clones take up about 7%. The sample holds many counts of this clonotype. What it binds is not known. J is TRBJ2-5 and V is TRBV20-1; 9 nucleotides match TRBD2. The TCR was taken from an adult who was a healthcare worker with PCR-confirmed SARS-CoV-2 infection or an uninfected control (not recorded which). Sequenced: whole blood. CDR3 loop: CSASPPPGSGGRGETQYF. The CDR3 region has the DNA TGCAGTGCTAGCCCACCGCCCGGTAGCGGGGGAAGGGGAGAGACCCAGTACTTC.